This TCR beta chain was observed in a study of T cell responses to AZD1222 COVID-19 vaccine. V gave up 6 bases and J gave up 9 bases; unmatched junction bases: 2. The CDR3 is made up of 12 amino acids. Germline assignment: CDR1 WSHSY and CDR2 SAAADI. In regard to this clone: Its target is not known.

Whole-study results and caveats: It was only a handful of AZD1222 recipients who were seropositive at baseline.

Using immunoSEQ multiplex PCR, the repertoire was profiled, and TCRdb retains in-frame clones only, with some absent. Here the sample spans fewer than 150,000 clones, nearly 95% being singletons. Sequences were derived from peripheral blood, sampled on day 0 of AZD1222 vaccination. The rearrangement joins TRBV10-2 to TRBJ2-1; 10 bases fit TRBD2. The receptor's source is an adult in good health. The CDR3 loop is CASRPSGGEQFF. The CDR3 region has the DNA TGCGCCAGCAGACCTAGCGGGGGTGAGCAGTTCTTC.